The subject of this entry is one T cell receptor (beta chain). Its antigen is as yet unknown. The V and J ends lost 5 bases and 7 bases, in that order; junction bases with no gene match: 11. The CDR3 consists of 15 residues. Germline CDR1 is LNHDA and CDR2 is SQIVND (reference sequence). These data are taken from a study of cytomegalovirus exposure and HLA in healthy donors. Study-wide points: Reports state that TCR beta sequences accurately predicted most subjects' HLA-A and HLA-B alleles. Published work reported that the classifier diagnosed cytomegalovirus status with high specificity and sensitivity. As immune exposure information, only CMV serostatus was available. An analysis was carried out at a later point. It showed that HLA-associated TCR beta chains were more clonally expanded than equally common non-associated chains.

PCR was performed using 60 Vbeta and 13 Jbeta primers. TCRdb's table, derived via immunoSEQ multiplex PCR, lists solely in-frame clones and lacks some. The table shows about 140,000 clones, with approximately 73% occurring only once. The genes are TRBV19 and TRBJ2-1; 7 positions match TRBD2. This clonotype was sampled from a woman aged 40 to 50 in good health and CMV-seronegative. The sample taken for sequencing was PBMCs. CDR3 residues: CASSPGWGGLNEQFF. In nucleotides, the CDR3 is TGTGCCAGTAGTCCAGGGTGGGGGGGACTAAATGAGCAGTTCTTC.